This T cell receptor (beta chain) was documented in a study of T cells after yellow fever vaccination. Study conclusions and caveats: Most primary-vaccination clones recurred post-booster (around 95% CD4, roughly 91% CD8). Weaker, the secondary response had a peak occurring faster, on day 5 versus 15. Across the CD4 and CD8 compartments, a small share of clonotypes was present in both.

Germline loops: CDR1 SGHRS, CDR2 YFSETQ. V was pared by 2 bases and J by 6 bases, with 4 bases of the junction left unmatched. The CDR3 runs 14 residues. 5'RACE template switching produced TCR cDNA carrying a universal primer site and UMIs. One entry per CDR3 protein results from TCRdb running MiXCR on the 5' RACE reads. The table has 300,000 to 350,000 distinct CDR3 sequences, roughly 8% seen once; the top ten hold roughly a sixth. This clonotype turned up a few times. Its antigen is not known. The chain employs TRBV5-1 and TRBJ2-1; 8 nucleotides agree with TRBD1. This sample comprised PBMCs, obtained about 49 days after the first yellow fever vaccination. The TCR sequence derives from a young man who received the YFV17D yellow fever vaccine. In DNA form, the CDR3 reads TGCGCCAGCAGCTTCCAGGGGGCAGGCAATGAGCAGTTCTTC. Translated, it gives CASSFQGAGNEQFF.